The 16 T cell receptor beta chains presented below share a single source sample, sequenced in a study of cytomegalovirus exposure and HLA in healthy donors. Primers: 60 Vbeta forward and 13 Jbeta reverse. Measured with immunoSEQ multiplex PCR; TCRdb has only the in-frame clones, and not every one. The table has about 160,000 clones, roughly two thirds seen once. Material: PBMCs. These receptors originate from a woman younger than 45 in good health and CMV-seronegative.

The V gene is TRBV6-4, the J gene TRBJ2-3; the match to TRBD2 covers 14 bases. The CDR3 is made up of 16 amino acids. J gave up 4 bases and V 4 bases, and 4 bases lay outside the gene matches. Germline CDR1 and CDR2: MRHNA and SNTAGT. Here the CDR3 reads CASSVETSGGADTQYF. CDR3 DNA sequence: TGTGCCAGCAGTGTCGAGACTAGCGGGGGGGCAGATACGCAGTATTTT.

The chain carries TRBV4-2 and TRBJ1-2; D is unclear. The CDR3 extends over 15 amino acids. CDR1 is LGHNA, CDR2 YNFKEQ, per germline. Trimming stripped 0 bases from V and 0 bases from J, with 8 bases between. The CDR3 DNA reads TGTGCCAGCAGCCAAGAAACAGAGTCTAACTATGGCTACACCTTC. Residues: CASSQETESNYGYTF.

The sample holds a few counts of this clone. The chain couples TRBV6-1 to TRBJ2-7, with a possible D match to TRBD1 (6 bases). Germline CDR1 is MNHNS and CDR2 is SASEGT. V lost 4 bases and J 6 bases, leaving 19 bases between the germline ends. This CDR3 spans 15 amino acids. The CDR3 DNA is TGTGCCAGCAGTGGGGACACCAGAAAGGGCTCCGAGCAGTACTTC. Its protein is CASSGDTRKGSEQYF.

The chain carries TRBV4-1 and TRBJ1-6; TRBD1 is a possible D gene (6 bases). This CDR3 is 15 amino acids long. Trimming took 2 bases from V and 7 from J, leaving 12 bases between them. CDR1 is MGHRA and CDR2 is YSYEKL in the germline V gene. In DNA form, the CDR3 reads TGCGCCAGCAGCCAACGGGGGGCGCGGAATTCACCCCTCCACTTT. It translates to CASSQRGARNSPLHF.

J is TRBJ2-2 and V is TRBV13; 14 nucleotides match TRBD2. CDR1 and CDR2 from the germline V gene are PRHDT and FYEKMQ (reference sequence). This CDR3 comprises 17 residues. V was pared by 5 bases and J by 7 bases, with 9 bases of the junction left unmatched. The CDR3 coding sequence is TGTGCCAGCAGCCCGCCGGGACTAGCGGGAGTGGACGGGGAGCTGTTTTTT. This codes for CASSPPGLAGVDGELFF. Supplemented by reference TRBV13 and TRBJ2-2, the full variable domain reads AAGVIQSPRHLIKEKRETATLKCYPIPRHDTVYWYQQGPGQDPQFLISFYEKMQSDKGSIPDRFSAQQFSDYHSELNMSSLELGDSALYFCASSPPGLAGVDGELFFGEGSRLTVL.

This chain links TRBV5-1 with TRBJ2-2, with a weak D call TRBD2 (6 bases). CDR3 length: 14 residues. V shed 4 bases and J shed 5 bases, with 12 bases lying between them. CDR1 and CDR2 from the germline V gene are SGHRS and YFSETQ. CDR3: CASSPGTFTGELFF. CDR3 in DNA: TGCGCCAGCAGCCCCGGGACTTTTACCGGGGAGCTGTTTTTT. The variable domain in full, completed from reference TRBV5-1 and TRBJ2-2, reads KAGVTQTPRYLIKTRGQQVTLSCSPISGHRSVSWYQQTPGQGLQFLFEYFSETQRNKGNFPGRFSGRQFSNSRSEMNVSTLELGDSALYLCASSPGTFTGELFFGEGSRLTVL.

The gene calls are TRBV11-2 and TRBJ2-3, with TRBD2 matching over 10 bases. Germline V CDR1 and CDR2: SGHAT, FQNNGV. The CDR3 extends over 14 amino acids. Trimming removed 0 bases from V and 14 bases from J; junction bases left unmatched: 8. In DNA form, the CDR3 reads TGTGCCAGCAGCTTAGATCGGGCTAGCGGGAGCGCGTATTTT. Translated, it gives CASSLDRASGSAYF.

J is TRBJ2-7 and V is TRBV7-2; 9 positions agree with TRBD2. The germline V gene has CDR1 SGHTA and CDR2 FQGNSA. Unmatched junction bases numbered 8, after V lost 5 bases and J lost 0 bases. The CDR3 extends over 16 amino acids. In DNA form, the CDR3 reads TGTGCCAGCAGCCCGGTGAGTAGCGGGAGCTCCTACGAGCAGTACTTC. It is translated as CASSPVSSGSSYEQYF.

As concerns this clone: Germline is not matched at one junction end, which may reflect a read error. This chain connects TRBV28 to TRBJ2-5; 7 bases are a match to TRBD1. Germline V gene sequence: CDR1 MDHEN, CDR2 SYDVKM. This CDR3 is built from 15 residues. CDR3 in amino acids: CASIGTEWSQQTQYF. The CDR3, as DNA: TGTGCCAGCATCGGGACAGAATGGTCCCAACAGACCCAGTACTTC.

This clone came up a few times. The chain carries TRBV6-5 and TRBJ2-1; 8 nucleotides align to TRBD2. J lost 6 bases, V lost 0 bases, and 4 bases had no gene match. Germline V CDR1 and CDR2: MNHEY, SVGAGI. CDR3 size: 15 residues. Written as DNA, the CDR3 is TGTGCCAGCAGTTACTCAAGCGGGAGCTCCAATGAGCAGTTCTTC. It codes for CASSYSSGSSNEQFF.

The chain joins TRBV19 to TRBJ2-4, with D possibly being TRBD2 (6 bases). The CDR3 is made up of 17 amino acids. Germline CDR1 and CDR2: LNHDA and SQIVND (reference sequence). The V end was cut by 5 bases, the J end by 0 bases, with 17 bases between. The DNA of the CDR3 is TGTGCCAGTAGTTCCCCTGGGGCGGGACTAGCCAAAAACATTCAGTACTTC. It yields the protein CASSSPGAGLAKNIQYF.

This clone was seen a few times. J is TRBJ2-1 and V is TRBV5-1; the D gene is possibly TRBD1 (5 bases). This CDR3 is built from 16 residues. Germline V gives CDR1 SGHRS, CDR2 YFSETQ. The V end was cut by 0 bases, the J end by 0 bases, with 10 bases between. The CDR3 coding sequence is TGCGCCAGCAGCTTGGCTTCGACAGTCTCCTACAATGAGCAGTTCTTC. This gives the protein CASSLASTVSYNEQFF. Complete variable domain (other parts from reference TRBV5-1 and TRBJ2-1): KAGVTQTPRYLIKTRGQQVTLSCSPISGHRSVSWYQQTPGQGLQFLFEYFSETQRNKGNFPGRFSGRQFSNSRSEMNVSTLELGDSALYLCASSLASTVSYNEQFFGPGTRLTVL.

V and J are TRBV7-3 and TRBJ1-1; 10 nucleotides align to TRBD1. V lost 0 bases to trimming and J lost 9 bases; unmatched junction nucleotides: 10. The length of the CDR3 is 16 residues. Per germline, CDR1 SGHTA and CDR2 FQGTGA. CDR3 protein: CASSLTGSPDRGQAFF. For the CDR3, the DNA is TGTGCCAGCAGCTTAACGGGTTCACCCGACAGGGGGCAAGCTTTCTTT.

The chain joins TRBV19 to TRBJ1-1; 7 bases are a match to TRBD1. Germline V gives CDR1 LNHDA, CDR2 SQIVND (reference sequence). V shed 1 base and J 0 bases; nucleotides not matched to a gene: 5. CDR3 length equals 16 residues. CDR3: CASSIGPGGMNTEAFF. DNA of the CDR3: TGTGCCAGTAGTATAGGGCCAGGGGGGATGAACACTGAAGCTTTCTTT.

V usage is TRBV29-1 and J usage is TRBJ1-4; D is possibly TRBD1 (5 bases). CDR3 length: 13 residues. Germline assignment: CDR1 SQVTM and CDR2 ANQGSEA. V gave up 7 bases and J gave up 3 bases, with 12 bases separating them. The DNA of the CDR3 is TGCAGCGCCCGGGTAGGGGCTAATGAAAAACTGTTTTTT. Amino acids: CSARVGANEKLFF.

DNA of the CDR3: TGTGCCAGCAGTTTTGGGGCCTCTGGAAACACCATATATTTT. Its translation is CASSFGASGNTIYF. The rearrangement links TRBV28 to TRBJ1-3; D is possibly TRBD1 (5 bases). Per the germline V gene, CDR1 is MDHEN and CDR2 is SYDVKM. This CDR3 comprises 14 residues. V was shortened by 3 bases and J by 0 bases, with 6 bases between the two germline ends.